This entry lists 10 T cell receptor beta chains sequenced from one sample in a study of cytomegalovirus exposure and HLA in healthy donors. A multiplex PCR was run with 60 Vbeta primers and 13 Jbeta primers. Data came from immunoSEQ multiplex PCR; TCRdb stores just in-frame clones and leaves some out. The top ten hold roughly 1.4% of the sample, which has about 160,000 clones, about 80% seen once. Sample: PBMCs. The receptors originated from a man aged 35 to 55 in good health and CMV-seronegative.

Comments on this clone: One end of the junction varies from germline; a read error may be responsible. The chain has TRBV5-1 and TRBJ2-6; 9 bases agree with TRBD1. CDR1 is SGHRS and CDR2 is YFSETQ in the germline V gene. The CDR3 contains 18 residues. The CDR3 sequence: CASSWGQGLTSGANGLTF. The CDR3 DNA reads TGCGCCAGCAGCTGGGGACAGGGCTTGACCTCTGGGGCCAACGGCCTGACTTTC.

A remark on this clone: Compared with germline, one end of the junction differs, possibly owing to a read error. This chain uses TRBV7-9 with TRBJ2-2; the D gene is possibly TRBD2 (6 bases). Germline assignment: CDR1 SEHNR and CDR2 FQNEAQ (reference sequence). The CDR3 consists of 15 residues. In DNA form, the CDR3 reads TGTTCCAGCAGCCTAAGGGGAGGGAACACCGGGGAGCTGTTTTTT. Translation gives CSSSLRGGNTGELFF.

This chain connects TRBV29-1 to TRBJ2-1; D may be TRBD2 (6 bases). The germline gives CDR1 SQVTM, CDR2 ANQGSEA. V lost 2 bases and J 7 bases, leaving 18 bases between the germline ends. This CDR3 is 15 amino acids long. CDR3 loop: CSVEIMGLALNEQFF. CDR3 DNA: TGCAGCGTTGAAATTATGGGACTGGCACTAAATGAGCAGTTCTTC.

V is TRBV7-2 and J is TRBJ2-2, with 7 bases matching TRBD1. The CDR3 extends over 15 amino acids. V gave up 5 bases and J gave up 2 bases; unmatched junction bases: 5. Germline V lookup: CDR1 SGHTA, CDR2 FQGNSA. CDR3 amino acids: CASSRQGSNTGELFF. The CDR3 DNA reads TGTGCCAGCAGCCGACAGGGCTCTAACACCGGGGAGCTGTTTTTT. Full variable domain (rest looked up from reference TRBV7-2 and TRBJ2-2): GAGVSQSPSNKVTEKGKDVELRCDPISGHTALYWYRQSLGQGLEFLIYFQGNSAPDKSGLPSDRFSAERTGGSVSTLTIQRTQQEDSAVYLCASSRQGSNTGELFFGEGSRLTVL.

The chain joins TRBV14 to TRBJ2-1; D unresolved. Germline V gives CDR1 SGHDN, CDR2 FVKESK. This CDR3 is built from 17 residues. Trimming stripped 1 base from V and 0 bases from J, with 13 bases between. CDR3 nucleotides: TGTGCCAGCAGCCAAGGTAGACGCGGAATCTCCTACAATGAGCAGTTCTTC. Its protein product is CASSQGRRGISYNEQFF. The complete variable domain, with remaining parts taken from reference TRBV14 and TRBJ2-1, reads EAGVTQFPSHSVIEKGQTVTLRCDPISGHDNLYWYRRVMGKEIKFLLHFVKESKQDESGMPNNRFLAERTGGTYSTLKVQPAELEDSGVYFCASSQGRRGISYNEQFFGPGTRLTVL.

This clone turned up a few times. The V call is TRBV30, the J call TRBJ1-3; tentative D call: TRBD1 (5 bases). V lost 6 bases and J 7 bases, leaving 16 bases between the germline ends. Per the germline V gene, CDR1 is GTSNPN and CDR2 is SVGIG (reference sequence). The CDR3 length is 13 residues. CDR3 in amino acids: CACNLGGGNTIYF. The CDR3 coding sequence is TGTGCCTGTAACCTCGGGGGGGGGAACACCATATATTTT.

The J gene is TRBJ2-3, the V gene TRBV5-1, with a weak D call TRBD1 (5 bases). CDR1 is SGHRS and CDR2 is YFSETQ in the germline V gene. CDR3 length: 14 amino acids. The germline V and J ends were trimmed by 7 bases and 2 bases, with 14 bases remaining between them. CDR3 region: CASVQGLTTDTQYF. For the CDR3, the DNA is TGCGCCAGCGTCCAGGGCCTTACCACAGATACGCAGTATTTT.

J is TRBJ2-1 and V is TRBV27; D might be TRBD1 (5 bases). Germline loops: CDR1 MNHEY, CDR2 SMNVEV (reference sequence). The germline V and J ends were trimmed by 4 bases and 10 bases, with 17 bases remaining between them. The CDR3 contains 14 residues. The CDR3 DNA reads TGTGCCAGCAGTTCTGGGGCTGGGCCCAGAGAGCAGTTCTTC. Residues: CASSSGAGPREQFF.

This rearrangement joins TRBV5-4 to TRBJ2-1; D possibly corresponds to TRBD2 (5 bases). The germline V gene encodes CDR1 SGHNT and CDR2 YYREEE (reference sequence). Trimming cost V 1 base and J 6 bases, with 17 bases left between them. This CDR3 spans 16 amino acids. CDR3 residues: CASSLKGSYEGNEQFF. DNA for the CDR3: TGTGCCAGCAGCTTGAAGGGCTCCTACGAGGGCAATGAGCAGTTCTTC.

This rearrangement joins TRBV10-3 to TRBJ2-4; TRBD1 matches 7 bases. Germline CDR1 and CDR2: ENHRY and SYGVKD. With 2 bases clipped from V and 3 bases from J, the junction kept 13 bases outside the gene matches. This CDR3 region has 18 residues. The CDR3 DNA is TGTGCCATCAGTGAGGGGACAGCTGTCGAGTTTGTCAAAAACATTCAGTACTTC. Protein product: CAISEGTAVEFVKNIQYF.